This is a list of T cell receptor beta chains from one sample in a study of vaccination and CD4 T cells after COVID-19. In TCRdb, the PCR reads were re-called with MiXCR into one record per CDR3 protein. This table has 4,500 to 6,000 distinct CDR3 sequences, about 39% appearing once. What these receptors recognize is not known. Sequencing was done on a sample of CD4+ T cells from blood, cultured in vitro. Source of these receptors: a human donor in good health. CDR3s include the opening cysteine and the closing phenylalanine or tryptophan. The order of the fields is D gene, J gene, clone size, V gene, CDR3 DNA, CDR3 protein. The D gene is left open where the match is weak. Where a row states a size, it is once, few, many or the class of an expanded clone; other rows omit it.

d_gene: TRBD1; j_gene: TRBJ1-1; abundance: .; v_gene: TRBV10-3; CDR3nt: TGTGCCATCAGTGAGCCCAACAGGGGGATGAACACTGAAGCTTTCTTT; CDR3aa: CAISEPNRGMNTEAFF
d_gene: .; j_gene: TRBJ1-6; abundance: medium-sized; v_gene: TRBV21-1; CDR3nt: TGTGCCAGCAGCAAGGGCAGGGGTTCACCCCTCCACTTT; CDR3aa: CASSKGRGSPLHF
d_gene: .; j_gene: TRBJ2-2; abundance: few; v_gene: TRBV11-2; CDR3nt: TGTGCCAGCAGCTTCGTGGTAGCTATGAACACCGGGGAGCTGTTTTTT; CDR3aa: CASSFVVAMNTGELFF
d_gene: .; j_gene: TRBJ2-7; abundance: once; v_gene: TRBV7-6; CDR3nt: TGTGCCAGCAGCTCCCCTATGACAGGATTCTACGAGCAGTACTTC; CDR3aa: CASSSPMTGFYEQYF
d_gene: .; j_gene: TRBJ2-6; abundance: .; v_gene: TRBV6-1; CDR3nt: TGTGCCAGCACCCAACGGCTGCACTCTGGGGCCAACGTCCTGACTTTC; CDR3aa: CASTQRLHSGANVLTF
d_gene: TRBD2; j_gene: TRBJ2-2; abundance: once; v_gene: TRBV5-1; CDR3nt: TGCGCCAGCAGCCAGGGACTAGCGGGTGGGGAGCTGTTTTTT; CDR3aa: CASSQGLAGGELFF
d_gene: .; j_gene: TRBJ1-2; abundance: .; v_gene: TRBV6-1; CDR3nt: TGTGCCAGCAGCCTAAGGACCTCACGGGAGTGGGCTAACTATGGCTACACCTTC; CDR3aa: CASSLRTSREWANYGYTF
d_gene: .; j_gene: TRBJ1-6; abundance: few; v_gene: TRBV10-3; CDR3nt: TGTGCCATCAGTGACGGAGATAATTCACCCCTCCACTTT; CDR3aa: CAISDGDNSPLHF
d_gene: .; j_gene: TRBJ1-2; abundance: .; v_gene: TRBV6-5; CDR3nt: TGTGCCAGCAGTTACGGAGGGGACATACCTAACTATGGCTACACCTTC; CDR3aa: CASSYGGDIPNYGYTF
d_gene: .; j_gene: TRBJ2-7; abundance: .; v_gene: TRBV12-3/TRBV12-4; CDR3nt: TGTGCCAGCAGTTGGCCCCCTATTTCCTACGAGCAGTACTTC; CDR3aa: CASSWPPISYEQYF
d_gene: TRBD1; j_gene: TRBJ1-1; abundance: .; v_gene: TRBV6-1; CDR3nt: TGTGCCAGCAGGGGCCGGCAGGGGGAAGGAAACACTGAAGCTTTCTTT; CDR3aa: CASRGRQGEGNTEAFF
d_gene: .; j_gene: TRBJ1-1; abundance: .; v_gene: TRBV5-4; CDR3nt: TGTGCCAGCAGCTTTCGGGGTTTTGAAGCTTTCTTT; CDR3aa: CASSFRGFEAFF
d_gene: TRBD1; j_gene: TRBJ1-5; abundance: medium-sized; v_gene: TRBV27; CDR3nt: TGTGCCAGCAGTCCCAACAGGGGTCGTGGCAATCAGCCCCAGCATTTT; CDR3aa: CASSPNRGRGNQPQHF
d_gene: .; j_gene: TRBJ1-2; abundance: .; v_gene: TRBV5-4; CDR3nt: TGTGCCAGCAGCCAGGACGGGATTGCCCTACAAAACTATGGCTACACCTTC; CDR3aa: CASSQDGIALQNYGYTF
d_gene: .; j_gene: TRBJ2-2; abundance: .; v_gene: TRBV6-1; CDR3nt: TGTGCCAGCAGTGAAGCGGGGAAAGAGCTGTTTTTT; CDR3aa: CASSEAGKELFF
d_gene: .; j_gene: TRBJ1-2; abundance: .; v_gene: TRBV6-2/TRBV6-3; CDR3nt: TGTGCCAGCAGTCCCGGCAACTATGGCTACACCTTC; CDR3aa: CASSPGNYGYTF
d_gene: TRBD2; j_gene: TRBJ2-5; abundance: .; v_gene: TRBV20-1; CDR3nt: TGCAGTGCTACGAGCCCTAGCGGGGTCGAAGAGACCCAGTACTTC; CDR3aa: CSATSPSGVEETQYF
d_gene: .; j_gene: TRBJ1-5; abundance: .; v_gene: TRBV12-3/TRBV12-4; CDR3nt: TGTGCCAGCAGTTTCGATAGCAATCAGCCCCAGCATTTT; CDR3aa: CASSFDSNQPQHF
d_gene: .; j_gene: TRBJ1-6; abundance: .; v_gene: TRBV6-4; CDR3nt: TGTGCCAGCAGTGACTCGACAAATTCACCCCTCCACTTT; CDR3aa: CASSDSTNSPLHF
d_gene: .; j_gene: TRBJ1-1; abundance: .; v_gene: TRBV6-1; CDR3nt: TGTGCCGGGGGGGGCGGGTTTACTTTCTTT; CDR3aa: CAGGGGFTFF
d_gene: TRBD1; j_gene: TRBJ2-5; abundance: once; v_gene: TRBV20-1; CDR3nt: TGCAGTGCTAGACTACAGGGGTCACAAGAGACCCAGTACTTC; CDR3aa: CSARLQGSQETQYF
d_gene: .; j_gene: TRBJ1-5; abundance: .; v_gene: TRBV6-4; CDR3nt: TGTGCCAGCAGCCCAGACGGAAGTAATAGCAATCAGCCCCAGCATTTT; CDR3aa: CASSPDGSNSNQPQHF
d_gene: .; j_gene: TRBJ2-7; abundance: few; v_gene: TRBV2; CDR3nt: TGTGCCAGCAGTGATCGAAGGCTAGCGAATACCTACGAGCAGTACTTC; CDR3aa: CASSDRRLANTYEQYF
d_gene: .; j_gene: TRBJ1-5; abundance: few; v_gene: TRBV7-2; CDR3nt: TGTGCCAGCAGCCCCGACGGTATCAATCAGCCCCAGCATTTT; CDR3aa: CASSPDGINQPQHF
d_gene: .; j_gene: TRBJ2-2; abundance: .; v_gene: TRBV2; CDR3nt: TGTGCCAGCAGTGAAAGGGGGACGAACACCGGGGAGCTGTTTTTT; CDR3aa: CASSERGTNTGELFF
d_gene: .; j_gene: TRBJ2-3; abundance: .; v_gene: TRBV30; CDR3nt: TGTGCCTGGAGTCCTACGGGACCATCCGATACGCAGTATTTT; CDR3aa: CAWSPTGPSDTQYF
d_gene: .; j_gene: TRBJ1-5; abundance: .; v_gene: TRBV1; CDR3nt: TGCACCAGCAGCCAAGATGCCAGGAGCAATCAGCCCCAGCATTTT; CDR3aa: CTSSQDARSNQPQHF
d_gene: .; j_gene: TRBJ1-3; abundance: .; v_gene: TRBV6-5; CDR3nt: TGTGCCAGCAGTTACTCCGAGGCAGGGTCTGGAAACACCATATATTTT; CDR3aa: CASSYSEAGSGNTIYF
d_gene: .; j_gene: TRBJ2-2; abundance: few; v_gene: TRBV6-1; CDR3nt: TGTGCCAGCAGTATCCAGGTGACCGGGGAGCTGTTTTTT; CDR3aa: CASSIQVTGELFF
d_gene: TRBD1; j_gene: TRBJ2-7; abundance: .; v_gene: TRBV12-3/TRBV12-4; CDR3nt: TGTGCCAGCAGTTTAGTCCGGGACAGGGGGGAAAACTACGAGCAGTACTTC; CDR3aa: CASSLVRDRGENYEQYF
d_gene: .; j_gene: TRBJ2-1; abundance: .; v_gene: TRBV6-2/TRBV6-3; CDR3nt: TGTGCCAGCAGTTTAGAAATCCTGGGCCCTTACAATGAGCAGTTCTTC; CDR3aa: CASSLEILGPYNEQFF
d_gene: .; j_gene: TRBJ1-5; abundance: few; v_gene: TRBV7-2; CDR3nt: TGTGCCAGCAGCTTCTCCGACGGGGTAAACCAGCCCCAGCATTTT; CDR3aa: CASSFSDGVNQPQHF
d_gene: .; j_gene: TRBJ1-5; abundance: few; v_gene: TRBV10-3; CDR3nt: TGTGCCATCAGTGAGCAGGGAGTCAACAATCAGCCCCAGCATTTT; CDR3aa: CAISEQGVNNQPQHF
d_gene: .; j_gene: TRBJ1-4; abundance: few; v_gene: TRBV7-6; CDR3nt: TGTGCCAGCAGCTTAGGGGAGGGGAAACTGTTTTTT; CDR3aa: CASSLGEGKLFF
d_gene: .; j_gene: TRBJ1-5; abundance: .; v_gene: TRBV5-6; CDR3nt: TGTGCCAGCAGATGGGGGGGACCGAGTAGCAATCAGCCCCAGCATTTT; CDR3aa: CASRWGGPSSNQPQHF
d_gene: .; j_gene: TRBJ2-1; abundance: .; v_gene: TRBV29-1; CDR3nt: TGCAGCGTTCCCGACCTCAGCTCCTACAATGAGCAGTTCTTC; CDR3aa: CSVPDLSSYNEQFF
d_gene: TRBD1; j_gene: TRBJ2-3; abundance: .; v_gene: TRBV14; CDR3nt: TGTGCCAGCAGCCTGCCGGGACAGGGGAGCACAGATACGCAGTATTTT; CDR3aa: CASSLPGQGSTDTQYF
d_gene: .; j_gene: TRBJ1-6; abundance: .; v_gene: TRBV27; CDR3nt: TGTGCCAGCATGTGGGGGGCCGACATAGGTTCACCCCTCCACTTT; CDR3aa: CASMWGADIGSPLHF
d_gene: .; j_gene: TRBJ1-2; abundance: .; v_gene: TRBV2; CDR3nt: TGTGCCAGCAGTGAATCGAGGATTTCGGGAGACAGTTTCCGGGGCTACACCTTC; CDR3aa: CASSESRISGDSFRGYTF
d_gene: TRBD1; j_gene: TRBJ1-6; abundance: .; v_gene: TRBV6-5; CDR3nt: TGTGCCAGCAGTTACTCGACAGGGGATTCACCCCTCCACTTT; CDR3aa: CASSYSTGDSPLHF